One T cell receptor (beta chain) is described in this entry. The specificity of this receptor is unknown. The sample holds no much larger clone one base away, and base qualities are not on file. The donors were healthy, HIV-negative adults with no recently reported acute infections or vaccinations. All donors were Caucasian adults living in Nashville, Tennessee, USA. CD4+ T cells were enriched by magnetic negative selection; naive cells were then positively selected on CD45RA, and the negative fraction formed the memory subset. After blood collection by leukapheresis, PBMCs were isolated using Ficoll-Histopaque density gradient centrifugation and then cryopreserved in the vapor phase of liquid nitrogen. Analytical flow cytometry was used to check the purity and quantity of each magnetically sorted T cell population. Genomic DNA was isolated from every sorted fraction and measured by UV absorbance on a Nanodrop 2000c.

Using the deep immunoSEQ assay, multiplex PCR amplified TCR CDR3 regions from genomic DNA. For each cell subset, the extracted genomic DNA was distributed evenly across all wells of several immunoSEQ 96-well plates, and each plate served as one replicate. For sorted subsets, about 200 ng genomic DNA, equal to tens of thousands of T cell genomes, was loaded into each replicate PCR. Purified libraries were quantified with a Qubit 3.0 fluorometer, sized on a Bioanalyzer 2100, and re-quantified with the KAPA Library Quantification kit. Each immunoSEQ 96-well plate was sequenced on its own single-read 150-cycle Illumina NextSeq 550 flow cell. As for the original processing: Because the immunoSEQ output included only junctional sequences and no quality scores, the filtering could not be the same as the filtering used for full-length reads. To assign V/J genes and CDR3, sequences were annotated against IMGT germline references using PyIR, a Python wrapper for IgBLAST v1.9. Reads were removed for weak V/J assignments (E-value above 1e-6), missing CDR3, stop codons, out-of-frame junctions, or ambiguous translated residues. V3J clonotypes were defined as sequences sharing the same inferred V gene, J gene, and CDR3 amino acid sequence. The percentage overlap between two repertoires was calculated by dividing the number of shared unique clonotypes by the size of the smaller repertoire. Richness of each repertoire was evaluated using RTK rarefaction, the Chao1 estimator, and Recon v2.1 estimates of unobserved clonotypes. Generation probabilities for all TCRbeta clonotypes obtained by the gDNA method from a handful of donors were computed using OLGA. The source is immuneACCESS, and TCRdb retained only in-frame sequences with V and J called. Part of the clones is not carried over; for the studies checked, unresolved V genes explain less than half of this, and the remainder is unexplained. That table is the source of V, J and clone size, and D and trimming were worked out from the DNA. The sample has about a million clones on record, about 76% of them singletons. Together, the top ten hold approximately 1.5% of the sample.

V loses 0 bases of germline sequence and J loses 19 bases, and the interval between the two ends is 20 bases. Reading the germline V gene gives CDR1 SGDLS and CDR2 YYNGEE. The CDR3 runs 14 residues from the cysteine to the phenylalanine. The retained sequence is limited to the CDR3, 42 bases, with the frame set at the first base. These data come from a study of shared clonotypes between healthy human individuals (dated by TCRdb to 2020 to 2021). For context, the study as a whole: The cohort comprised a couple of women and a few men aged 18 to 49 years. Leukapheresis yielded between about 0.9 and 9.5 billion PBMCs per donor. To increase sequencing depth and limit assay-specific biases, different laboratories used diverse techniques to prepare libraries and sequence TCR repertoires. To estimate repertoire size and how much clonotypes are shared between individuals, the study performed deep sequencing of blood TCR repertoires from roughly five healthy adults. For each donor, three plates each were used for CD4 naive and CD4 memory, two plates were used for CD8 naive, and one plate was used for CD8 memory. The research as a whole found: Only blood was sampled, and tissue TCR repertoires likely differ from those in blood. Even with the large sequencing depth, rarefaction of the sorted-subset datasets indicated that sequencing was incomplete. Sharing across a few donors was observed for 5% to 6.5% of naive CD4, about 3.2% of naive CD8, 2% to 2.5% of memory CD4, and around 0.4% of memory CD8 clonotypes. Pairwise subsampling indicated that sequencing depth was expected to affect the degree of clonotype sharing among donors. Estimated clonotype richness was generally larger for naive than for memory subsets. Compared with non-shared clonotypes, clonotypes shared by all four sorted-subset donors had higher generation probabilities. The genetic and exposure-history diversity represented was limited by the small number of donors.

Material: memory CD4+ T cells sorted from blood. The label giving this sample's cell subset or site can be read as: CD45RA-negative fraction. The rearranged chain carries TRBV9 and TRBJ1-6; TRBD1 could be the D gene, as 5 bases match. The sequence came from a man aged 18 to 30 in good health. This receptor has the CDR3 CASSVADTGTPAHF. The bases are TGTGCCAGCAGCGTAGCTGATACCGGGACCCCCGCTCACTTT.